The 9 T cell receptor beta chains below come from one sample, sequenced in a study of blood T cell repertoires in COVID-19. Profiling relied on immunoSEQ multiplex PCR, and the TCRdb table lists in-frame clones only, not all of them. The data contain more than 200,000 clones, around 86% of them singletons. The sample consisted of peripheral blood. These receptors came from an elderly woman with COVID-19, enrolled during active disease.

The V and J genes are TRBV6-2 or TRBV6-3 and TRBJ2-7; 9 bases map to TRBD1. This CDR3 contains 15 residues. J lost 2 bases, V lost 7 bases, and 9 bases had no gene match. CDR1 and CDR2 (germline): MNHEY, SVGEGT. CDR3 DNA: TGTGCCAGCAACCCGCCAGGGACAGGGACCTACGAGCAGTACTTC. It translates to CASNPPGTGTYEQYF.

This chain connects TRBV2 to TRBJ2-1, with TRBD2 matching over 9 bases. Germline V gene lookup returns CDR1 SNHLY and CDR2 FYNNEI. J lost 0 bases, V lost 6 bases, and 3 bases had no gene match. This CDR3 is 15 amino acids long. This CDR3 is CASRGLASSYNEQFF. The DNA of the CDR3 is TGTGCCAGCAGAGGACTAGCGAGCTCCTACAATGAGCAGTTCTTC. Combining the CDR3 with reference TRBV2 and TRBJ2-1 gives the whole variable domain EPEVTQTPSHQVTQMGQEVILRCVPISNHLYFYWYRQILGQKVEFLVSFYNNEISEKSEIFDDQFSVERPDGSNFTLKIRSTKLEDSAMYFCASRGLASSYNEQFFGPGTRLTVL.

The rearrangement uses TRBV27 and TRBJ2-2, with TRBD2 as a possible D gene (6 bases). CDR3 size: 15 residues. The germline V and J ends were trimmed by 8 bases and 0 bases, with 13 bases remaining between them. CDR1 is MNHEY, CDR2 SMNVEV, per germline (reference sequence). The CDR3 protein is CASSRGGTNTGELFF. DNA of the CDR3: TGTGCCAGCTCAAGGGGCGGGACGAACACCGGGGAGCTGTTTTTT.

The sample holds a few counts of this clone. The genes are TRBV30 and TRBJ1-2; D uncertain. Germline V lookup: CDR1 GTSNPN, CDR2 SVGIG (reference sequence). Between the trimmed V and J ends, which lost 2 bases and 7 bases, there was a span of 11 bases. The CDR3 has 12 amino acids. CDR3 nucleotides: TGTGCCTGGAGTTCTGGGCCCAGTGGCTACACCTTC. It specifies CAWSSGPSGYTF.

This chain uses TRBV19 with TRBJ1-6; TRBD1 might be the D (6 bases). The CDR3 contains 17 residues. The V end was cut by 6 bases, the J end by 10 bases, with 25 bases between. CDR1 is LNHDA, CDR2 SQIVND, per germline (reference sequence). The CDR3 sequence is CASSPPLRQASRSPLHF. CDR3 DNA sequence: TGTGCCAGTAGCCCGCCCCTCAGACAGGCGTCCCGATCACCCCTCCACTTT.

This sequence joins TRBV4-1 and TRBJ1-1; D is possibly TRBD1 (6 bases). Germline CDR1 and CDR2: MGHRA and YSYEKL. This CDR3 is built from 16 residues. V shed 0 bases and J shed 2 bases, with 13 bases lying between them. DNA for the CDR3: TGCGCCAGCAGCCAAGATCAGGGGACCCCAAACACTGAAGCTTTCTTT. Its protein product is CASSQDQGTPNTEAFF.

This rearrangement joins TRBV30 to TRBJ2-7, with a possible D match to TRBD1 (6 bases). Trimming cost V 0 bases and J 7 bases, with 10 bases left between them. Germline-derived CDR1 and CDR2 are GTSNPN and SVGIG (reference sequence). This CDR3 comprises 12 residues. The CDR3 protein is CAWSVQGIEQYF. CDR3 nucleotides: TGTGCCTGGAGTGTACAGGGAATTGAGCAGTACTTC.

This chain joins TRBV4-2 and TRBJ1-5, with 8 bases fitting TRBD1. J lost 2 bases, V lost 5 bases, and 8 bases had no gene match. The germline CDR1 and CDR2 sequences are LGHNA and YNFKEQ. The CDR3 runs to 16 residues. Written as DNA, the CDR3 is TGTGCCAGCAGCAGACAGGGGCCGATGGGCAATCAGCCCCAGCATTTT. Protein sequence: CASSRQGPMGNQPQHF.

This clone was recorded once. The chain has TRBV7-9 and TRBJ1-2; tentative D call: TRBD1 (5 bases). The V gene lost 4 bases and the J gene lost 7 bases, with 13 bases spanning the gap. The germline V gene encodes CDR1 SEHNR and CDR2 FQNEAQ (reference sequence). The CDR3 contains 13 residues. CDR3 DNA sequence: TGTGCCAGCAGCTCGGGGGTCTCGAGTGGCTACACCTTC. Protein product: CASSSGVSSGYTF.